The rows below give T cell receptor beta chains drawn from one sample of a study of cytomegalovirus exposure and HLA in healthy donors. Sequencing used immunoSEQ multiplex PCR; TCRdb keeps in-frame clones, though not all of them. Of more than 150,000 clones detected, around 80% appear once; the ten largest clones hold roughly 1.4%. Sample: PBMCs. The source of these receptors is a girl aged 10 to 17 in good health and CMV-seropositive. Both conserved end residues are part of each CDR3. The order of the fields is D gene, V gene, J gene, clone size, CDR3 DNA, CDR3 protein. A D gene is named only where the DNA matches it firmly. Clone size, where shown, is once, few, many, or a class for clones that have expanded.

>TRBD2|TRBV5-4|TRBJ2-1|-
TGTGCCAGCAGCTTGCTCGGGAGGGCCCTCGATGAGCAGTTCTTC
CASSLLGRALDEQFF
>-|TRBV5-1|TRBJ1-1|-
TGCGCCAGCAGCTTGTCTAGGGGGTTGTACACTGAAGCTTTCTTT
CASSLSRGLYTEAFF
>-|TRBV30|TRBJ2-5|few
TGTGCCTGGAAAGGGGTTTTCCAAGAGACCCAGTACTTC
CAWKGVFQETQYF
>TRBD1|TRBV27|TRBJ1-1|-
TGTGCCAGCAGTTACAGGGGTAACACTGAAGCTTTCTTT
CASSYRGNTEAFF
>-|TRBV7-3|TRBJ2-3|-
TGTGCCAGCAGCCGACAAACGAGAGATACGCAGTATTTT
CASSRQTRDTQYF
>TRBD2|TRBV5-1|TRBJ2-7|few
TGCGCCAGCAGCTTAACGGGGACTAGCGGCCCCTACGAGCAGTACTTC
CASSLTGTSGPYEQYF
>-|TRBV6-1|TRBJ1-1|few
TGTGCCAGCAGGGCCGCTCTGTCCTTTGAAGCTTTCTTT
CASRAALSFEAFF
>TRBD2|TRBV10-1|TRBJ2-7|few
TGCGCCAGCAGTGGGGCCGTGACTAGCGGGAAGCTTGAATCCTACGAGCAGTACTTC
CASSGAVTSGKLESYEQYF
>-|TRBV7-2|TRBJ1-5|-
TGTGCCAGCAGCTTAGAGCCGCTTAGCAATCAGCCCCAGCATTTT
CASSLEPLSNQPQHF
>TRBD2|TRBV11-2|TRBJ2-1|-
TGTGCCAGCAGCTCAATCCGGACTAGCGGGAGCAATGAGCAGTTCTTC
CASSSIRTSGSNEQFF
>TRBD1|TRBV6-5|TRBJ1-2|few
TGTGCCAGCAGTTACTTACCCTGGACAGGGGTCGATGGCTACACCTTC
CASSYLPWTGVDGYTF
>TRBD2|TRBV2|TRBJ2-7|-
TGTGCCAGCAGTGAGGAGCGGGAGGGCTCCTACGAGCAGTACTTC
CASSEEREGSYEQYF
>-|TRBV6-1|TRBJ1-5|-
TGTGCCAGCGGCAATCAGGGTTCAGTAGGTCAGCCCCAGCATTTT
CASGNQGSVGQPQHF
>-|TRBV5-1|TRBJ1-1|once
TGCGCCAGCAGCGACCGCGTTGGGAGAGAAGCTTTCTTT
CASSDRVGREAFF
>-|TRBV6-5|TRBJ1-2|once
TGTGCCAGCAGTTACGGAGGGAACTATGGCTACACCTTC
CASSYGGNYGYTF
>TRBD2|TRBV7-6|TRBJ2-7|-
TGTGCCAGCAGCAGTGCCCCTAGCGGGACCTACGAGCAGTACTTC
CASSSAPSGTYEQYF
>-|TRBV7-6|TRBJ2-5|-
TGTGCCAGCAGCTTAGTGAGTCCGGGTAGGGGCGAGACCCAGTACTTC
CASSLVSPGRGETQYF
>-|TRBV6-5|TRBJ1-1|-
TGTGCCAGCAGTTACTGGGTAGCTTCTGAAGCTTTCTTT
CASSYWVASEAFF
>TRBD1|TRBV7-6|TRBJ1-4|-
TGTGCCAGCAGCATCGGGGACAGGGCTCTCGGGAATGAAAAACTGTTTTTT
CASSIGDRALGNEKLFF
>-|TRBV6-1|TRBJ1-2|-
TGTGCCAGCAACGCCGACTTAGATGGCTACACCTTC
CASNADLDGYTF
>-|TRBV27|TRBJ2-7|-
TGTGCCAGCAGTTCAGGGACTCATCCCCGCGAGCAGTACTTC
CASSSGTHPREQYF
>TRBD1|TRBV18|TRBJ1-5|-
TGTGCCAGCTCACGACTATTCGACAGGGGGCCTAATGGCAATCAGCCCCAGCATTTT
CASSRLFDRGPNGNQPQHF
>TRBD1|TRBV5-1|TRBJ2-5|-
TGCGCCAGCAGCCCGGGACAGGGTCTACTCCAAGAGACCCAGTACTTC
CASSPGQGLLQETQYF
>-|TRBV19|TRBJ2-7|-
TGTGCCAGTAGTATGCGGCCAGCCTACGAGCAGTACTTC
CASSMRPAYEQYF
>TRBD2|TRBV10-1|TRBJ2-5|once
TGCGCCAGCAGTGAGTCAACTAGCGAAGGGACCCAGTACTTC
CASSESTSEGTQYF
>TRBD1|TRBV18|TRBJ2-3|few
TGTGCCAGCTCACCACCGGGGACAGGGAATACGCAGTATTTT
CASSPPGTGNTQYF
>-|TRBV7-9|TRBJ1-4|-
TGTGCCAGCAGCGCGAGGGAGGGAAAACTGTTTTTT
CASSAREGKLFF
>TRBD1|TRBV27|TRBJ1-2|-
TGTGCCAGCAGTTCCGGACAGGACTATGGCTACACCTTC
CASSSGQDYGYTF
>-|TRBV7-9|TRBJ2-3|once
TGTGCCAGCAGCGAACCAGTGGCTGATACGCAGTATTTT
CASSEPVADTQYF
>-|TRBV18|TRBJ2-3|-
TGTGCCAGCTCATATAACCGGGACATTAGCACAGATACGCAGTATTTT
CASSYNRDISTDTQYF